This T cell receptor (beta chain) was recorded in a study of T cell responses to AZD1222 COVID-19 vaccine. CDR3 length: 14 residues. CDR1 LNHNV and CDR2 YYDKDF come from the germline V gene (reference sequence). Between the trimmed V and J ends, which lost 1 base and 4 bases, there was a span of 9 bases. Clones were read by immunoSEQ multiplex PCR, and TCRdb kept only the in-frame ones, dropping some. The sample contains some 150,000 clones, just over 90% of which appear only once. Notes on the study in general: Mostly white British, mostly female donors; authors suggested clonal diversity may be underestimated. Two AZD1222 doses significantly raised spike-specific TCR breadth and depth over controls.

With respect to this clone: Antigen: not known.

This sequence originates from an adult who received the AZD1222 COVID-19 vaccine. Here the sequenced sample was peripheral blood, taken 28 days after the second AZD1222 dose. The V gene is TRBV15, the J gene TRBJ2-3; D not resolved. The DNA of the CDR3 is TGTGCCACCAGCAGAGTGGGATTTTCAGATACGCAGTATTTT. The encoded protein is CATSRVGFSDTQYF. Full variable domain (missing parts from reference TRBV15 and TRBJ2-3): DAMVIQNPRYQVTQFGKPVTLSCSQTLNHNVMYWYQQKSSQAPKLLFHYYDKDFNNEADTPDNFQSRRPNTSFCFLDIRSPGLGDTAMYLCATSRVGFSDTQYFGPGTRLTVL.